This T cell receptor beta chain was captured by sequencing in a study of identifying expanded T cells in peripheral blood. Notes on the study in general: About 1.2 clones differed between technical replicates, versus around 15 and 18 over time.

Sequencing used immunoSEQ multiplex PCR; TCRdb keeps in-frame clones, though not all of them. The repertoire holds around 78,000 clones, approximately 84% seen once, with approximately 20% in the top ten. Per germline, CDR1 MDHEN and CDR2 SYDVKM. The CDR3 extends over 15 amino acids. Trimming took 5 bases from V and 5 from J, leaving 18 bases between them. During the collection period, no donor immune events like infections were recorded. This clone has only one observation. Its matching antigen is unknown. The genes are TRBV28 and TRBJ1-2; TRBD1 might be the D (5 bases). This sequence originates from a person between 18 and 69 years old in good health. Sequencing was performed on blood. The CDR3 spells CASSPTGGGLYGYTF. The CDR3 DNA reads TGTGCCAGCAGTCCAACAGGTGGGGGACTTTATGGCTACACCTTC.